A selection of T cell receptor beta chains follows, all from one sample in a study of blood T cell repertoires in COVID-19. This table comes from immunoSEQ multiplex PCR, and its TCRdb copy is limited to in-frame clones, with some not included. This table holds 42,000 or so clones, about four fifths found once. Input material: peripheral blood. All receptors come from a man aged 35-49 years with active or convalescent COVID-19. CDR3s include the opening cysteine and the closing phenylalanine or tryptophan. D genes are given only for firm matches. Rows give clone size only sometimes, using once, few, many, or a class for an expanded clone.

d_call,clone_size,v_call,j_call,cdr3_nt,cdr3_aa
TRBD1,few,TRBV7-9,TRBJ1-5,TGTGCCAGCAGCATAGACAGGGTCGGACAGCCCCAGCATTTT,CASSIDRVGQPQHF
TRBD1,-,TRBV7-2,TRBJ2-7,TGTGCCAGCACCTCTAACGAGTGGGACAGGGGGGTAGGAGAGCAGTACTTC,CASTSNEWDRGVGEQYF
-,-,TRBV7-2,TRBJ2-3,TGTGCCAGCAGCGTTGGGGGGGCAGGGAGAACAGATACGCAGTATTTT,CASSVGGAGRTDTQYF
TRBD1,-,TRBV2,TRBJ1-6,TGTGCCAGCAGTCAGGACAGGGGGAATAATTCACCCCTCCACTTT,CASSQDRGNNSPLHF
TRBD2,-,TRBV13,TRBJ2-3,TGTGCCAGCAGCACCGTGGCGGGACTAGCGGGGACAGATACGCAGTATTTT,CASSTVAGLAGTDTQYF
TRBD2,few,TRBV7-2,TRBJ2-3,TGTGCCAGCAGCTTAGTGGGCGGGGGGAGCTCTGATACGCAGTATTTT,CASSLVGGGSSDTQYF
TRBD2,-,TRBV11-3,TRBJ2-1,TGTGCCAGCAGCTTAGTTTACGGCGGGGGAAACAATGAGCAGTTCTTC,CASSLVYGGGNNEQFF
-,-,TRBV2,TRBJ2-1,TGTGCCATCACTGCGGTGTGGCAGTCTTCCTACAATGAGCAGTTCTTC,CAITAVWQSSYNEQFF
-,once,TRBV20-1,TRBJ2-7,TGCAGTGCTAGAACGGACGAGCAGTACTTC,CSARTDEQYF
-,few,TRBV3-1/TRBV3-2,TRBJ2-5,TGTGCCAGCATGAGGCTAGCAGACCAAGAGACCCAGTACTTC,CASMRLADQETQYF
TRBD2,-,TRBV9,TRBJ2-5,TGTGCCAGCAGCGTAGTGGCTAGCGGGGGCCAAGAGACCCAGTACTTC,CASSVVASGGQETQYF
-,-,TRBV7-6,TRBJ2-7,TGTGCCAGCAGCCCCCTCCCCGGACAGAAAACATACGAGCAGTACTTC,CASSPLPGQKTYEQYF
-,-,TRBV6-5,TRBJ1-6,TGTGCCAGCAGTTACTCGGTACGGAGGGTAGGGTCACCCCTCCACTTT,CASSYSVRRVGSPLHF
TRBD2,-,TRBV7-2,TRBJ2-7,TGTGCCAGCAGCTTGATTTTACGGGAGGTCCCCTACGAGCAGTACTTC,CASSLILREVPYEQYF
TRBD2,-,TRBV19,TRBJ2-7,TGTGCCAGTAGTATAGAGGCGGGAGTCGCGAGAGAGCAGTACTTC,CASSIEAGVAREQYF
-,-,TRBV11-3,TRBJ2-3,TGTGCCAGCAGCCTCGGGGAGGAAAGGCAGTATTTT,CASSLGEERQYF
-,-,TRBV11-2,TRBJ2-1,TGTGCCAGCAGCTTACTTCTGAGGGGGGGCTACAATGAGCAGTTCTTC,CASSLLLRGGYNEQFF
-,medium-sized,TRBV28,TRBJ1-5,TGTGCCAGCAGTTTCCCCGAGGGGGGCAATCAGCCCCAGCATTTT,CASSFPEGGNQPQHF